The source of this T cell receptor beta chain is a study of patients and donors after allogeneic stem cell transplantation. TCRdb passed the RT-PCR reads through MiXCR, listing each CDR3 protein once. The sample lists about a million distinct CDR3 sequences, 18% seen once, with 6% in the top ten. The CDR3 runs to 17 residues. Germline V gives CDR1 SGHNT, CDR2 YENEEA. Trimming stripped 5 bases from V and 0 bases from J, with 16 bases between. The clonotype comes from a human donor who was either an allogeneic HSCT recipient or a stem cell or donor lymphocyte infusion donor (not recorded which). It is not recorded whose cells these are; they may come from a transplant donor. The genes are TRBV11-3 and TRBJ2-2; D is uncertain. What was sequenced was blood, either unsorted or a sorted T cell fraction (not recorded which). The CDR3, as DNA: TGTGCCAGCAGCGCTCGGTCCTCTCGTACGAACACCGGGGAGCTGTTTTTT. It yields the protein CASSARSSRTNTGELFF.